This TCR delta chain came from a study of Vγ9Vδ2 T cells in congenital toxoplasmosis (dated by TCRdb to the early 2020s). For the study in its entirety: The diagnosis of congenital toxoplasmosis relied on IgG, IgM and IgA serology, Western blot and an in-house interferon-gamma release assay. This study compared the CDR3 repertoires of the gamma and delta chains in sorted blood gammadelta T cells from congenitally T. gondii-infected infants versus uninfected infants. Repertoires were sequenced from infants at 2 months after birth and at 1 year of age. TCR sequencing was performed on about five infected and about 11 uninfected infants at 2 months and on 3 infected and 4 uninfected infants at 1 year.

A distance of 33 bases separates the germline ends of V and J, which lose 8 bases and 2 bases respectively. The CDR3 numbers 20 residues from cysteine through phenylalanine. The only DNA kept is the CDR3, 60 bases in frame from the first base. Looking up the germline V gene yields CDR1 TSWWSYY and CDR2 QGS. Here is what the overall study found, with its caveats: Compared with uninfected infants, infected infants at 2 months appeared to have fewer N additions in their TRGV9 and TRDV2 CDR3s, and this was especially true for TRDV2-TRDJ1 sequences. Germline-encoded fetal-type TRDV2 CDR3 sequences seemed more prevalent in infected than uninfected roughly 2-month-old infants, suggesting an in utero expansion footprint. Both infected and uninfected infants showed high prevalence of a public TRGV9 clonotype. Two months was the earliest age with enough suitable sample material for TCR repertoire analysis, so newborn repertoires were not sequenced. The repertoire differences between infected and uninfected infants were less clear at 1 year of age than at 2 months.

Mothers of both infected and uninfected infants received the same treatment, using spiramycin and/or pyrimethamine plus sulfadiazine plus folinic acid. All infants, both infected and uninfected, were delivered at term after more than 37 weeks of gestation. Approximately 1 mL of blood was processed into PBMCs by Lymphoprep gradient centrifugation, then cryopreserved in liquid nitrogen and shipped to Belgium. Thawed PBMCs were labeled with Zombie NIR viability dye and stained with CD3, TCR gammadelta, Vgamma9 and Vdelta2 antibodies. CD3+ TCRgammadelta+ T cells were sorted on a FACSAria III with a mean purity of almost 99%. For each sample, RNA was extracted from approximately 9,600 sorted gammadelta T cells with the RNeasy Micro Kit. The infants were born to mothers who were enrolled with primary T. gondii infection during pregnancy. Peripheral blood was collected from the infants at an outpatient microbiology and virology center in Pavia, Italy.

This clone was recorded a few times. Which antigen it targets is not known. This sequence may be a read error, since a much larger clone differs from it by one base. Using SuperScript II, cDNA was generated through template-switch reverse transcription, with TRGC- and TRDC-specific primers combined in a single tube. The TRGC primer was designed for binding to both the TRGC1 and TRGC2 constant genes. Amplification of TRG and TRD was done with the KAPA Real-Time Library Amplification Kit, and AMPure XP beads were used for purification between steps. Index PCR with the Nextera XT Index Kit was used to attach Illumina sequencing adapters. An Illumina MiSeq running the V2 300 kit was used to sequence the TRG and TRD amplicons, producing 150 bp paired-end reads. The authors processed their data as follows. Before further analysis, read quality was checked using FastQC version 0.11.8. Reads were aligned against the TRG or TRD reference genes from GenBank, and CDR3 sequences were constructed using MiXCR version 3.0.3. Default MiXCR settings were used with one exception: TRDD gene segments were assembled from 3 consecutive nucleotides instead of 5. VDJtools version 1.2.1 calculated N additions, CDR3 length, J segment length and clonotype sharing between samples. CDR3 sequences that were out of frame or contained stop codons were left out of the analysis. To look for overlap, the infant repertoires were checked against previously published Vgamma9Vdelta2 repertoires from fetal, cord blood and adult blood. In TCRdb, clones were called once more from the public reads by CATT, and rows of identical DNA were later combined. It is TCRdb's table, rather than the study itself, that gives the V and J calls and clone size. The sample data list 750 to 850 delta-chain clones, and roughly 13% of these were observed just once. Jointly, the top ten make up about 16% of the sample.

The chain employs TRDV1 and TRDJ1, with the D gene call left open. Sequencing was done on a sample of gamma-delta T cells from blood. This clonotype was obtained from a child younger than 10 born to a mother with Toxoplasma gondii infection during pregnancy, either congenitally infected or uninfected (not recorded which). The nucleotides are TGTGCTCTTTCGCTTCTGTGGGCGTCCCCCCCTCTGAGTACAACCGATAAACTCATCTTT. Its protein product is CALSLLWASPPLSTTDKLIF.